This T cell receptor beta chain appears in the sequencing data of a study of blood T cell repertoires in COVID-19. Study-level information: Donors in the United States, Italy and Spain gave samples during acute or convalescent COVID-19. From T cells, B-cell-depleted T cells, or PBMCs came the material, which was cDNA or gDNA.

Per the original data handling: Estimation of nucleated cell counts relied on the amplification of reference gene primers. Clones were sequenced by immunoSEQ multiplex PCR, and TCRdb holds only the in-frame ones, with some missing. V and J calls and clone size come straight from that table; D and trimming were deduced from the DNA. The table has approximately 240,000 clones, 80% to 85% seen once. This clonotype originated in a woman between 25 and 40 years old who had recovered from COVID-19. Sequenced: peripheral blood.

The CDR3, as DNA: TGTGCCAGCAGTTTAAGACAGGGGGGAAATCAGCCCCAGCATTTT. Translation: CASSLRQGGNQPQHF. The chain has TRBV28 and TRBJ1-5; 9 bases align to TRBD1. Unmatched junction bases numbered 3, after V lost 2 bases and J lost 4 bases. Germline CDR1 MDHEN, CDR2 SYDVKM. This CDR3 region has 15 residues.